Below, 32 T cell receptor beta chains from the same sample are listed, as sequenced in a study of STAT5B mutations in CD4+ large granular lymphocyte leukemia. The table came from immunoSEQ multiplex PCR; TCRdb's copy has only in-frame clones and leaves some out. The sample gives about 33,000 clones, about 70% of which show up once; around 0.27% is in the top ten. The sequenced sample consisted of CD4+ T cells from blood buffy coats. Receptor source: a human donor in good health.

The V call is TRBV9, the J call TRBJ2-1; D is possibly TRBD2 (5 bases). The CDR3 extends over 14 amino acids. The germline V gene has CDR1 SGDLS and CDR2 YYNGEE. The V and J ends lost 1 base and 6 bases respectively, with 11 bases between them. CDR3 residues: CASSVIGGTNEQFF. In DNA form, the CDR3 reads TGTGCCAGCAGCGTAATCGGAGGTACCAATGAGCAGTTCTTC.

Written as DNA, the CDR3 is TGTGCCATCAGGACAGGGGGAGGAGAGACCCAGTACTTC. Translated, it gives CAIRTGGGETQYF. This chain links TRBV10-3 with TRBJ2-5, with 9 bases lining up with TRBD1. The CDR3 runs to 13 residues. V gave up 6 bases and J gave up 4 bases; unmatched junction bases: 3. Germline V gives CDR1 ENHRY, CDR2 SYGVKD.

The chain combines TRBV4-2 with TRBJ2-3; D gene uncertain. V lost 0 bases to trimming and J lost 3 bases, with 7 bases between them. This CDR3 is built from 14 residues. Germline V CDR1 and CDR2: LGHNA, YNFKEQ. The chain's CDR3 is CASSQDIGTDTQYF. In DNA, the CDR3 is TGTGCCAGCAGCCAAGATATCGGTACAGATACGCAGTATTTT.

V gene TRBV11-2 combines with J gene TRBJ2-3; D assignment may be TRBD1 or TRBD2 (5 bases each). Germline CDR1 reads SGHAT; CDR2 reads FQNNGV. V was cut by 5 bases and J by 8 bases, with 11 bases left in between. The CDR3 consists of 12 residues. The CDR3 here is CASSRSGGTQYF. In DNA, the CDR3 is TGTGCCAGCAGCCGATCTGGGGGTACGCAGTATTTT.

This clone was seen a handful of times. The chain employs TRBV11-1 and TRBJ1-2; the D is unclear. Trimming stripped 1 base from V and 7 bases from J, with 10 bases between. Per germline, CDR1 SGHAT and CDR2 FQDESV (reference sequence). CDR3 length: 13 amino acids. CDR3 amino acids: CASSLEFRAGYTF. The CDR3 coding sequence is TGTGCCAGCAGCTTAGAATTCCGGGCTGGCTACACCTTC.

This rearrangement joins TRBV10-3 to TRBJ1-2; D remains ambiguous. Per the germline V gene, CDR1 is ENHRY and CDR2 is SYGVKD. V gave up 2 bases and J gave up 0 bases, with 10 bases separating them. The CDR3 consists of 15 residues. CDR3 coding DNA: TGTGCCATCAGTGAGGGACCCCAAGCTAACTATGGCTACACCTTC. It yields the protein CAISEGPQANYGYTF.

The V and J genes are TRBV6-4 and TRBJ1-1; no definite D call. The germline V gene encodes CDR1 MRHNA and CDR2 SNTAGT. V dropped 7 bases and J dropped 0 bases, with 9 bases sitting between them. The CDR3 has 13 amino acids. DNA for the CDR3: TGTGCCAGCAAGGAGGAAATGAACACTGAAGCTTTCTTT. It encodes CASKEEMNTEAFF.

The V and J genes are TRBV5-4 and TRBJ2-7; the D gene is possibly TRBD2 (6 bases). This CDR3 is 13 amino acids long. Germline V gene lookup returns CDR1 SGHNT and CDR2 YYREEE (reference sequence). V gave up 7 bases and J gave up 5 bases, with 16 bases separating them. The CDR3 protein is CASRSVGGDEQYF. For the CDR3, the DNA is TGTGCCAGCCGGTCCGTGGGAGGTGACGAGCAGTACTTC.

V is TRBV15 and J is TRBJ2-2; D gene uncertain. This CDR3 has 16 amino acids. V was pared by 1 base and J by 2 bases, with 11 bases between. Per germline, CDR1 LNHNV and CDR2 YYDKDF (reference sequence). CDR3 sequence: CATSRVDLFNTGELFF. The DNA of the CDR3 is TGTGCCACCAGCAGAGTGGATTTATTTAACACCGGGGAGCTGTTTTTT.

V gene TRBV29-1 combines with J gene TRBJ2-3; 12 bases agree with TRBD2. Germline V CDR1 and CDR2: SQVTM, ANQGSEA. This CDR3 comprises 13 residues. With 6 bases clipped from V and 3 bases from J, the junction kept 1 base outside the gene matches. The CDR3 DNA reads TGCAGCGTCGGGACTAGCGGGACAGATACGCAGTATTTT. It is translated as CSVGTSGTDTQYF.

V usage is TRBV19 and J usage is TRBJ2-1; 7 positions agree with TRBD2. V trimming: 5 bases; J trimming: 9 bases; junction bases outside the gene matches: 4. The CDR3 contains 12 residues. Looked up from germline, CDR1 is LNHDA and CDR2 is SQIVND (reference sequence). The CDR3 nucleotides are TGTGCCAGTAGTCCTCAGCGGGGTGAGCAGTTCTTC. Its translation is CASSPQRGEQFF.

The gene calls are TRBV6-5 and TRBJ2-1, with 10 bases matching TRBD2. The CDR3 runs to 16 residues. V shed 4 bases and J 0 bases; nucleotides not matched to a gene: 3. Germline values: CDR1 MNHEY, CDR2 SVGAGI. Written as DNA, the CDR3 is TGTGCCAGCAGTTCCCTAGCGGGAGCCTCCTACAATGAGCAGTTCTTC. Translated, it gives CASSSLAGASYNEQFF.

This clone was seen once. CDR3 loop: CASSPPPSGSNEQFF. CDR3 nucleotide sequence: TGTGCCAGCAGCCCCCCACCTAGCGGGAGCAATGAGCAGTTCTTC. This chain joins TRBV7-2 and TRBJ2-1; 10 bases fit TRBD2. The J segment lost 6 bases and the V segment lost 5 bases, leaving 7 bases of the junction unmatched. The CDR3 spans 15 residues. Germline V lookup: CDR1 SGHTA, CDR2 FQGNSA.

V and J are TRBV5-6 and TRBJ1-4; D ambiguous. CDR1 and CDR2 (germline): SGHDT, YYEEEE. V lost 2 bases, J lost 0 bases, and 5 bases lay in between. This CDR3 region has 14 residues. CDR3 in amino acids: CASSFYATNEKLFF. CDR3 coding DNA: TGTGCCAGCAGCTTCTATGCAACTAATGAAAAACTGTTTTTT.

This clone was seen more than once but under ten times. The chain carries TRBV9 and TRBJ1-2; 7 bases line up with TRBD1. Germline values: CDR1 SGDLS, CDR2 YYNGEE. The ends lost 3 bases at V and 4 bases at J; junction bases unmatched: 6. The CDR3 covers 14 residues. CDR3: CASSARQGGYGYTF. CDR3 DNA sequence: TGTGCCAGCAGCGCCCGACAGGGTGGCTATGGCTACACCTTC.

The DNA for the CDR3 is TGTGCCAGCAGCTTGTACTTGGGGACAAATACGCAGTATTTT. Translating it yields CASSLYLGTNTQYF. The J gene is TRBJ2-3, the V gene TRBV5-5; D perhaps matches TRBD1 (6 bases). Per germline, CDR1 SGHKS and CDR2 YYEKEE (reference sequence). Trimming removed 1 base at V and 7 bases at J, with 13 bases between. This CDR3 contains 14 residues.

This chain uses TRBV7-2 with TRBJ1-3; 7 bases align to TRBD1. The CDR3 runs to 16 residues. Germline-derived CDR1 and CDR2 are SGHTA and FQGNSA. Trimming cost V 1 base and J 6 bases; bases outside gene matches: 9. The CDR3 coding sequence is TGTGCCAGCAGCTTAGGTGTGGGCAGGGGGGCAAACACCATATATTTT. Its translation is CASSLGVGRGANTIYF.

This clone was detected once. This chain links TRBV5-5 with TRBJ2-3; D is uncertain. This CDR3 comprises 16 residues. V was trimmed by 3 bases and J by 1 base, leaving 15 bases between them. The germline gives CDR1 SGHKS, CDR2 YYEKEE (reference sequence). The CDR3 nucleotides are TGTGCCAGCAGCTCCCTGTCCCCGGAGCGCACAGATACGCAGTATTTT. Amino acids: CASSSLSPERTDTQYF.

The rearrangement links TRBV5-1 to TRBJ1-6; the D is unclear. This CDR3 comprises 14 residues. V gave up 5 bases and J gave up 6 bases, with 12 bases separating them. Germline CDR1 reads SGHRS; CDR2 reads YFSETQ. CDR3 sequence reads: CASSLTSGNSPLHF. DNA for the CDR3: TGCGCCAGCAGTTTGACCTCGGGTAATTCACCCCTCCACTTT.

This clone has a handful of counts. V gene TRBV10-3 combines with J gene TRBJ2-2; D assignment may be TRBD1 or TRBD2 (5 bases each). Per germline, CDR1 ENHRY and CDR2 SYGVKD. V was cut by 6 bases and J by 0 bases, with 11 bases left in between. CDR3 length: 15 amino acids. The CDR3 DNA reads as TGTGCCATCAGGGGGACGGTGGCGAACACCGGGGAGCTGTTTTTT. Encoded protein: CAIRGTVANTGELFF.

Only a few counts were recorded for this clone. J is TRBJ1-2 and V is TRBV21-1. TRBV21-1 is given as a pseudogene. The CDR3 runs 15 residues. The DNA for the CDR3 is TGTGCCAGCAGCTCCTTGGTGACCGCTAACTATGGCTACACCTTC. It encodes CASSSLVTANYGYTF.

The chain recombines TRBV2 with TRBJ2-1; D may be TRBD1 (7 bases). CDR1 SNHLY and CDR2 FYNNEI come from the germline V gene. The CDR3 spans 14 residues. The CDR3 DNA follows: TGTGCGCGGCAGGGCAGGGGGGCTAGCAATGAGCAGTTCTTC. It codes for CARQGRGASNEQFF.

The V and J genes are TRBV4-1 and TRBJ1-4; 8 nucleotides line up with TRBD1. The CDR3 is 16 residues long. The trim removed 3 bases at V and 4 bases at J, leaving 7 bases unmatched. Germline-derived CDR1 and CDR2 are MGHRA and YSYEKL. The CDR3 spells CASSQADRGLNEKLFF. The CDR3 bases are TGCGCCAGCAGCCAGGCCGACAGGGGACTTAATGAAAAACTGTTTTTT.

The chain employs TRBV7-2 and TRBJ1-2, with 9 bases that match TRBD1. This CDR3 is 14 amino acids long. After removal of 5 bases from V and 8 bases from J, the junction contained 9 bases not matched to a gene. Germline CDR1 SGHTA, CDR2 FQGNSA. The CDR3 bases are TGTGCCAGCAGCAGTGAACAGGGGGCTGAGGGCTACACCTTC. Translating gives CASSSEQGAEGYTF. Drawing the rest from reference TRBV7-2 and TRBJ1-2, the complete variable domain is GAGVSQSPSNKVTEKGKDVELRCDPISGHTALYWYRQSLGQGLEFLIYFQGNSAPDKSGLPSDRFSAERTGGSVSTLTIQRTQQEDSAVYLCASSSEQGAEGYTFGSGTRLTVV.

This chain connects TRBV7-3 to TRBJ2-3; 9 nucleotides align to TRBD2. CDR1 and CDR2 (germline): SGHTA, FQGTGA. The CDR3 has 18 residues. The V and J ends lost 5 bases and 4 bases, in that order; junction bases with no gene match: 16. The CDR3 DNA reads TGTGCCAGCAGCCCTTTCATTAGCGGGAGACGACTATCAGATACGCAGTATTTT. Its protein product is CASSPFISGRRLSDTQYF.

The genes are TRBV6-5 and TRBJ1-1; D is unresolved. V was clipped by 0 bases and J by 5 bases, with 10 bases between them. The CDR3 length is 14 residues. CDR1 MNHEY and CDR2 SVGAGI come from the germline V gene. CDR3: CASSYSHKETEAFF. The CDR3 region has the DNA TGTGCCAGCAGTTACTCGCACAAGGAAACTGAAGCTTTCTTT.

V and J are TRBV19 and TRBJ2-4, with 9 positions matching TRBD1. This CDR3 contains 16 residues. The junction had 7 bases not matched to a gene; V was cut back by 1 base and J by 6 bases. Germline-derived CDR1 and CDR2 are LNHDA and SQIVND (reference sequence). This CDR3 reads CASSIGLGQGGNIQYF. The CDR3 nucleotides read TGTGCCAGTAGTATAGGATTGGGACAGGGAGGAAACATTCAGTACTTC.

The chain couples TRBV5-4 to TRBJ1-1; 8 nucleotides match TRBD1. Germline CDR1 SGHNT, CDR2 YYREEE (reference sequence). J was trimmed by 1 base and V by 4 bases; bases with no gene match: 9. The CDR3 totals 16 residues. The CDR3 DNA sequence: TGTGCCAGCAGCGCGGGACAGGATGAACCGAACACTGAAGCTTTCTTT. Translation gives CASSAGQDEPNTEAFF.

This clone was counted between two and nine times. The CDR3 loop is CASSAGQAGANEQFF. The CDR3 bases are TGTGCCAGCAGTGCCGGACAGGCGGGGGCCAATGAGCAGTTCTTC. The chain has TRBV2 and TRBJ2-1; D may match TRBD1 or TRBD2 (7 bases each). This CDR3 is built from 15 residues. Germline CDR1 reads SNHLY; CDR2 reads FYNNEI. The V end lost 4 bases, the J end lost 6 bases, and 16 bases lay between the germline ends.

This sequence joins TRBV29-1 and TRBJ2-6; no clear D. Germline assignment: CDR1 SQVTM and CDR2 ANQGSEA. V was cut by 3 bases and J by 2 bases, with 5 bases left in between. The CDR3 runs 13 residues. DNA for the CDR3: TGCAGCGTTGAGATGCCTGGGGCCAACGTCCTGACTTTC. Residues: CSVEMPGANVLTF. Full variable domain (missing parts from reference TRBV29-1 and TRBJ2-6): SAVISQKPSRDICQRGTSLTIQCQVDSQVTMMFWYRQQPGQSLTLIATANQGSEATYESGFVIDKFPISRPNLTFSTLTVSNMSPEDSSIYLCSVEMPGANVLTFGAGSRLTVL.

The table lists this clone with a few counts. The gene calls are TRBV2 and TRBJ2-7, with 7 bases aligning to TRBD1. V was clipped by 7 bases and J by 2 bases; unmatched bases: 11. The CDR3 sequence is 15 residues long. Per germline, CDR1 SNHLY and CDR2 FYNNEI. CDR3 region: CASIGRDRAPYEQYF. CDR3 DNA sequence: TGTGCCAGCATTGGCCGGGACAGAGCCCCCTACGAGCAGTACTTC.

The chain uses TRBV2 and TRBJ2-6; D possibly uses TRBD1 or TRBD2 (5 bases each). V lost 8 bases and J lost 4, with 12 bases in between. The CDR3 loop spans 14 amino acids. Germline V CDR1 and CDR2: SNHLY, FYNNEI. The CDR3 region has the DNA TGTGCCAGCGTGGGGGTTTCAGGGGCCAACGTCCTGACTTTC. It yields the protein CASVGVSGANVLTF.